The 9 T cell receptor beta chains in this list originate from one sample, sequenced in a study of T cells in Graves' hyperthyroidism and ophthalmopathy. RNA transcripts were the template for amplifying TCR beta CDR3 regions. The study used the HTBI primer set for a first-round RT-PCR of the TCR CDR3. TCRdb independently ran MiXCR on the multiplex PCR reads; one entry per CDR3 protein. The table includes hundreds of thousands of distinct CDR3 sequences, around 22% detected once. Specimen: blood. The receptors derive from a woman aged 25 to 39 with Graves' ophthalmopathy.

This chain links TRBV6-5 with TRBJ2-5, with D unclear. The CDR3 is made up of 15 amino acids. The germline V gene encodes CDR1 MNHEY and CDR2 SVGAGI. V was cut by 2 bases and J by 7 bases, with 17 bases left in between. CDR3 sequence reads: CASSYDARQFGTQYF. CDR3 bases: TGTGCCAGCAGTTACGACGCCCGTCAGTTTGGGACCCAGTACTTC.

Concerning this clonotype itself: Because it lacks the conserved phenylalanine or tryptophan at the end, this CDR3 is likely a read error. The V and J genes are TRBV6-9 and TRBJ2-2; D not certain. V was clipped by 0 bases and J by 1 base, with 0 bases between them. Germline V CDR1 and CDR2: MNHGY, SVAAGI. This CDR3 region has 13 residues. DNA for the CDR3: TGTGCCAGCAGTTATTCGAACACCGGGGAGCTGTTTGTT. Translated: CASSYSNTGELFV.

V is TRBV28 and J is TRBJ1-2; D perhaps matches TRBD1 (6 bases). This CDR3 is 14 amino acids long. CDR1 and CDR2 from the germline V gene are MDHEN and SYDVKM. Between the trimmed V and J ends, which lost 6 bases and 6 bases, there was a span of 17 bases. CDR3 region: CASSTGGGLDGYTF. CDR3 DNA: TGTGCCAGCAGCACCGGCGGGGGCTTGGATGGCTACACCTTC.

The gene calls are TRBV6-1 and TRBJ1-1; D may be TRBD1 (6 bases). The germline gives CDR1 MNHNS, CDR2 SASEGT. The CDR3 spans 14 residues. With 5 bases removed from V and 6 bases from J, the gap between germline ends came to 16 bases. Here the CDR3 DNA reads TGTGCCAGCAGTACACAGGGTGCGAGACCTGAAGCTTTCTTT. It specifies CASSTQGARPEAFF.

About this clonotype: A read error may account for a junction end that differs from germline. This sequence joins TRBV6-1 and TRBJ2-6; a possible D gene is TRBD1 (5 bases). Germline CDR1 is MNHNS and CDR2 is SASEGT. The CDR3 sequence is 14 residues long. CDR3 in amino acids: CASTSASGANVLAF. The CDR3 DNA follows: TGTGCCAGCACATCCGCCTCTGGGGCCAACGTCCTGGCTTTC.

Ten or more counts support this clonotype. The chain has TRBV6-1 and TRBJ2-2; possible D gene TRBD2, 7 bases. Trimming left V 2 bases short and J 3 bases short, with 13 bases between. The CDR3 length is 16 residues. Per germline, CDR1 MNHNS and CDR2 SASEGT. This chain's CDR3 is CASSELGGRDTGELFF. In DNA, the CDR3 is TGTGCCAGCAGTGAATTGGGGGGGCGAGACACCGGGGAGCTGTTTTTT.

This clonotype came up a few times. The genes are TRBV6-1 and TRBJ2-5; weak D call: TRBD2 (5 bases). The CDR3 extends over 13 amino acids. Per germline, CDR1 MNHNS and CDR2 SASEGT. V dropped 6 bases and J dropped 3 bases, with 11 bases sitting between them. The CDR3 spells CASRISGKETQYF. The DNA of the CDR3 is TGTGCCAGCAGGATATCGGGGAAAGAGACCCAGTACTTC.

Comments on this clonotype: This may be a read error: a much more frequent sequence differs by one nucleotide. Given the absence of the conserved phenylalanine or tryptophan at the CDR3 end, a read error is likely. This chain connects TRBV7-8 to TRBJ1-1; D unclear. The CDR3 has 15 residues. CDR1 is SGHVS, CDR2 FQNEAQ, per germline. Deletions cut 1 base from V and 0 bases from J, with 9 bases between. CDR3 loop: CASSLVWGMNTEAFY. DNA for the CDR3: TGTGCCAGCAGCTTAGTGTGGGGAATGAACACTGAAGCTTTCTAC.

This clonotype was seen ten or more times. The rearrangement joins TRBV6-1 to TRBJ2-5; 9 bases map to TRBD2. After removal of 6 bases from V and 5 bases from J, the junction contained 10 bases not matched to a gene. Looked up from germline, CDR1 is MNHNS and CDR2 is SASEGT. This CDR3 comprises 15 residues. CDR3: CASRPGTSLRETQYF. The CDR3 region has the DNA TGTGCCAGCAGGCCCGGGACTAGCCTAAGGGAGACCCAGTACTTC.